The present TCR beta chain was sequenced within a study of blood T cell repertoires in COVID-19. Original analysis: Nucleated cell number was recorded as an estimate derived from reference gene primer amplification. The method was immunoSEQ multiplex PCR; TCRdb's version includes in-frame clones alone and lacks a portion of them. That table supplies the V and J calls and clone size; D and trimming were determined from the DNA. In the table there are under 300,000 clones, about 88% of which are singletons. Those who participated ranged in age from roughly 18 to 90 years and resided in approximately 23 US areas. The sample holds one count of this clone. The sample taken for sequencing was PBMCs or T cells enriched from blood (not recorded which). The clonotype originates from a woman aged 60-75 years in a cohort exposed to, infected with or recovered from COVID-19 (not recorded which).

This CDR3 reads CASSVPGLGGEQYF. The CDR3 bases are TGTGCCAGCAGTGTCCCGGGACTTGGAGGCGAGCAGTACTTC. V is TRBV28 and J is TRBJ2-7; D possibly corresponds to TRBD2 (6 bases). V dropped 5 bases and J dropped 6 bases, with 17 bases sitting between them. Germline loops: CDR1 MDHEN, CDR2 SYDVKM. The CDR3 extends over 14 amino acids.